A single sample gave rise to the 5 T cell receptor beta chains below, sequenced in a study of cytomegalovirus exposure and HLA in healthy donors. Produced via immunoSEQ multiplex PCR; TCRdb's table is partial and in-frame only. The sample has 110,000 or so clones; more than 70% are singletons. Sequences were obtained from PBMCs. The receptors were gathered from a man in his late teens or twenties in good health and CMV-seronegative.

This clone was seen only a few times. This rearrangement joins TRBV6-5 to TRBJ2-7; TRBD1 matches 7 bases. Germline V CDR1 and CDR2: MNHEY, SVGAGI. V lost 6 bases to trimming and J lost 0 bases; unmatched junction nucleotides: 5. The CDR3 has 14 residues. The CDR3 nucleotides are TGTGCCAGCAGGAACGGGGACAGCTCCTACGAGCAGTACTTC. Translating it yields CASRNGDSSYEQYF.

This clone was detected once. The gene calls are TRBV9 and TRBJ2-1, with D perhaps TRBD2 (7 bases). Trimming stripped 5 bases from V and 4 bases from J, with 13 bases between. The CDR3 sequence is 14 residues long. Germline V lookup: CDR1 SGDLS, CDR2 YYNGEE. CDR3 loop: CASSMGGPYNEQFF. The CDR3 region has the DNA TGTGCCAGCAGTATGGGGGGGCCGTACAATGAGCAGTTCTTC. The whole variable domain, remainder taken from reference TRBV9 and TRBJ2-1, is DSGVTQTPKHLITATGQRVTLRCSPRSGDLSVYWYQQSLDQGLQFLIQYYNGEERAKGNILERFSAQQFPDLHSELNLSSLELGDSALYFCASSMGGPYNEQFFGPGTRLTVL.

The chain combines TRBV27 with TRBJ2-7; 8 bases agree with TRBD2. Per the germline V gene, CDR1 is MNHEY and CDR2 is SMNVEV (reference sequence). The CDR3 runs 12 residues. V was clipped by 2 bases and J by 6 bases; unmatched bases: 0. DNA of the CDR3: TGTGCCAGCAGTTTAGCGGGGGGCGAGCAGTACTTC. Its protein is CASSLAGGEQYF.

The chain is built from TRBV16 and TRBJ1-1; 7 positions agree with TRBD1. This CDR3 contains 14 residues. Per the germline V gene, CDR1 is KGHSY and CDR2 is FQNENV. The J segment lost 0 bases and the V segment lost 4 bases, leaving 2 bases of the junction unmatched. CDR3 amino acids: CASSRQGMNTEAFF. The CDR3 coding sequence is TGTGCCAGCAGCCGACAGGGTATGAACACTGAAGCTTTCTTT.

This chain connects TRBV29-1 to TRBJ2-7; D call uncertain. Looked up from germline, CDR1 is SQVTM and CDR2 is ANQGSEA. The germline V and J ends were trimmed by 5 bases and 2 bases, with 13 bases remaining between them. The CDR3 runs 13 residues. CDR3 DNA: TGCAGCGTTTATGATTCCAGGACCTACGAGCAGTACTTC. Translating gives CSVYDSRTYEQYF.